These 9 T cell receptor beta chains were all obtained from the same sample, sequenced in a study of shared clonotypes between healthy human individuals. The method was immunoSEQ multiplex PCR; TCRdb's version includes in-frame clones alone and lacks a portion of them. The sample yields 800,000 to 1,200,000 clones, around three quarters seen once. The sample consisted of memory CD4+ T cells from PBMCs. Subset: CD45RA-negative fraction. The receptors derive from a man between 18 and 29 years old in good health. Some clones in this sample may be carry-over from other donors' samples.

The V call is TRBV28, the J call TRBJ2-3; D is undetermined. Germline values: CDR1 MDHEN, CDR2 SYDVKM. V gave up 3 bases and J gave up 0 bases, with 7 bases separating them. The CDR3 runs to 14 residues. CDR3 bases: TGTGCCAGCAGTTTGCCGGACAGCACAGATACGCAGTATTTT. Residues: CASSLPDSTDTQYF. Filled out from reference TRBV28 and TRBJ2-3, the complete variable domain reads DVKVTQSSRYLVKRTGEKVFLECVQDMDHENMFWYRQDPGLGLRLIYFSYDVKMKEKGDIPEGYSVSREKKERFSLILESASTNQTSMYLCASSLPDSTDTQYFGPGTRLTVL.

The chain couples TRBV7-2 to TRBJ2-7, with 8 bases matching TRBD1. Per the germline V gene, CDR1 is SGHTA and CDR2 is FQGNSA. V dropped 4 bases and J dropped 1; count of bases not matched to a gene: 3. The CDR3 is 14 residues long. The CDR3 here is CASSSRTGSYEQYF. The CDR3 DNA follows: TGTGCCAGCAGCTCTAGGACAGGGTCCTACGAGCAGTACTTC. Variable domain in full (rest from reference TRBV7-2 and TRBJ2-7): GAGVSQSPSNKVTEKGKDVELRCDPISGHTALYWYRQSLGQGLEFLIYFQGNSAPDKSGLPSDRFSAERTGGSVSTLTIQRTQQEDSAVYLCASSSRTGSYEQYFGPGTRLTVT.

The chain combines TRBV21-1 with TRBJ1-6. TRBV21-1 is a pseudogene segment. This CDR3 has 19 residues. The CDR3 region is CASRSTAEIIHPSGSPLHF. The CDR3 nucleotides read TGTGCCAGCAGGTCCACCGCCGAAATAATTCACCCCTCGGGTTCACCCCTCCACTTT.

The chain carries TRBV11-2 and TRBJ2-3, with a tentative D call TRBD2 (6 bases). The CDR3 contains 14 residues. Trimming took off 2 bases at V and 3 bases at J, with 9 bases between the two ends. CDR1 SGHAT and CDR2 FQNNGV come from the germline V gene. The CDR3 here is CASSLSRGTDTQYF. As DNA, the CDR3 is TGTGCCAGCAGCTTAAGTCGGGGGACAGATACGCAGTATTTT.

The genes are TRBV5-6 and TRBJ2-6, with unresolved D. V was trimmed by 2 bases and J by 0 bases, leaving 6 bases between them. The length of the CDR3 is 15 residues. Germline CDR1 and CDR2: SGHDT and YYEEEE. The CDR3 sequence: CASSFWSSGANVLTF. CDR3 sequence (DNA): TGTGCCAGCAGCTTCTGGAGCTCTGGGGCCAACGTCCTGACTTTC. Full variable domain (missing parts from reference TRBV5-6 and TRBJ2-6): DAGVTQSPTHLIKTRGQQVTLRCSPKSGHDTVSWYQQALGQGPQFIFQYYEEEERQRGNFPDRFSGHQFPNYSSELNVNALLLGDSALYLCASSFWSSGANVLTFGAGSRLTVL.

V usage is TRBV9 and J usage is TRBJ2-7; 13 nucleotides align to TRBD2. This CDR3 comprises 15 residues. Per germline, CDR1 SGDLS and CDR2 YYNGEE. V was pared by 4 bases and J by 1 base, with 2 bases of the junction left unmatched. The CDR3 sequence is CASSPGLAGSYEQYF. Here the CDR3 DNA reads TGTGCCAGCAGCCCGGGACTAGCGGGGTCCTACGAGCAGTACTTC.

The rearrangement joins TRBV5-1 to TRBJ1-1; D unclear. Trimming pared 4 bases from V and 5 bases from J, leaving 12 bases between. This CDR3 has 13 amino acids. Per germline, CDR1 SGHRS and CDR2 YFSETQ. The CDR3 is CASSPVGVTEAFF. The CDR3 DNA sequence: TGCGCCAGCAGCCCCGTCGGGGTAACTGAAGCTTTCTTT.

Only one count was recorded for this clone. The chain combines TRBV7-9 with TRBJ1-4, with a possible D match to TRBD1 (5 bases). Trimming removed 1 base from V and 4 bases from J, with 13 bases in between. The CDR3 length is 16 residues. The germline gives CDR1 SEHNR, CDR2 FQNEAQ (reference sequence). The CDR3 bases are TGTGCCAGCAGCTTAGGTCAGCAGGGCAATAATGAAAAACTGTTTTTT. It yields the protein CASSLGQQGNNEKLFF.

The chain is built from TRBV19 and TRBJ1-3; 8 bases map to TRBD1. Germline V gene lookup returns CDR1 LNHDA and CDR2 SQIVND (reference sequence). The CDR3 spans 13 residues. The junction had 0 bases not matched to a gene; V was cut back by 6 bases and J by 2 bases. The chain's CDR3 is CASRQGAGNTIYF. For the CDR3, the DNA is TGTGCCAGTAGACAGGGGGCTGGAAACACCATATATTTT.